This is a list of T cell receptor beta chains from one sample in a study of blood T cell repertoires in COVID-19. Sequencing was performed with immunoSEQ multiplex PCR; in TCRdb, only in-frame clones are kept and a portion is missing. The sample yields about 210,000 clones, around 84% seen once. Sequenced material: peripheral blood. The source is a man in his forties or fifties with active or convalescent COVID-19. The CDR3 runs from the conserved cysteine through the conserved F or W. A D gene is named only where the DNA matches it firmly. Clone size is shown for a subset of rows, as once, few, many or a class of expanded clone.

clone size | J gene | V gene | D gene | CDR3 DNA | CDR3 protein
. | TRBJ2-7 | TRBV9 | . | TGTGCCAGCAGCGTAGGAGGGCGCCCTAACGAGCAGTACTTC | CASSVGGRPNEQYF
. | TRBJ2-1 | TRBV2 | . | TGTGCCAGCAGGCTGCAAACACACAATGAGCAGTTCTTC | CASRLQTHNEQFF
. | TRBJ1-1 | TRBV28 | TRBD1 | TGTGCCAGCAGTACACCACAGGGGGCTTTGACTGAAGCTTTCTTT | CASSTPQGALTEAFF
. | TRBJ2-1 | TRBV6-5 | . | TGTGCCAGCAGCCTATGGTCTCCCTTAACTAATGAGCAGTTCTTC | CASSLWSPLTNEQFF
once | TRBJ2-3 | TRBV5-4 | . | TGTGCCAGCAGCAGGACTCACACAGATACGCAGTATTTT | CASSRTHTDTQYF
. | TRBJ2-1 | TRBV19 | TRBD2 | TGTGCCAGTAGTTTGGCGGGGGGGCCCAATGAGCAGTTCTTC | CASSLAGGPNEQFF
. | TRBJ2-2 | TRBV19 | . | TGTGCCAGTAGTATATCTTGGAGTGGAACCGGGGAGCTGTTTTTT | CASSISWSGTGELFF
. | TRBJ1-1 | TRBV5-6 | . | TGTGCCAGCAGCTCCCGCCCTAAAGTGCCGAACACTGAAGCTTTCTTT | CASSSRPKVPNTEAFF
. | TRBJ2-3 | TRBV7-9 | TRBD2 | TGTGCCAGCAGCTTACGCCCTAGCGGGAGCCCAACCTTGCCAGATACGCAGTATTTT | CASSLRPSGSPTLPDTQYF
. | TRBJ1-5 | TRBV2 | TRBD1 | TGTGCCAGCAGTGAAAGACAGGGGCATCAGCCCCAGCATTTT | CASSERQGHQPQHF
. | TRBJ1-2 | TRBV5-1 | . | TGCGCCAGCAGCCCGAATGTGGCCTATGGCTACACCTTC | CASSPNVAYGYTF
few | TRBJ2-1 | TRBV6-5 | . | TGTGCCAGCAAGGGGGTACACAATGAGCAGTTCTTC | CASKGVHNEQFF
. | TRBJ2-2 | TRBV28 | TRBD2 | TGTGCCAGCAGCCTCCGGGGAAATAGCGGGAGGACCGGGGAGCTGTTTTTT | CASSLRGNSGRTGELFF
few | TRBJ2-5 | TRBV6-1 | TRBD2 | TGTGCCAGCAGTGAAGTGGCGGGAGGACAAGAGACCCAGTACTTC | CASSEVAGGQETQYF
. | TRBJ1-6 | TRBV3-1/TRBV3-2 | TRBD1 | TGTGCCAGCAGCTTGGGGACAGGGGGTTCACCCCTCCACTTT | CASSLGTGGSPLHF
. | TRBJ2-7 | TRBV7-2 | . | TGTGCCAGCAGCCGCCAGGGATCTTCCTACGAGCAGTACTTC | CASSRQGSSYEQYF
. | TRBJ2-1 | TRBV7-9 | . | TGTGCCAGCAGCTTACAAGTCGGGCTAGCTAATGAGCAGTTCTTC | CASSLQVGLANEQFF
. | TRBJ1-6 | TRBV25-1 | . | TGTGCCAGCAGTGTTTTTAGCTCCTATAATTCACCCCTCCACTTT | CASSVFSSYNSPLHF
few | TRBJ2-5 | TRBV9 | TRBD2 | TGTGCCAGCAGCGTAGAGGCGGGAGGGCCGGAGACCCAGTACTTC | CASSVEAGGPETQYF
. | TRBJ2-1 | TRBV19 | TRBD2 | TGTGCCAGTAGTGAACTAGCGGGAGGGCGCCACAATGAGCAGTTCTTC | CASSELAGGRHNEQFF
. | TRBJ2-2 | TRBV4-2 | . | TGTGCCAGCAGCCTTCAGGCCGGGGGCACCGGGGAGCTGTTTTTT | CASSLQAGGTGELFF
. | TRBJ1-2 | TRBV12-3/TRBV12-4 | . | TGTGCCAGCAGTCCCGAAGTCGGTTATGGCTACACCTTC | CASSPEVGYGYTF
. | TRBJ2-7 | TRBV30 | TRBD1 | TGTGCCTGGTCCCGGGACAGGGGGATTTACGAGCAGTACTTC | CAWSRDRGIYEQYF
. | TRBJ1-3 | TRBV11-2 | . | TGTGCCAGCAGCTCACGGGGCTCTGGAAACACCATATATTTT | CASSSRGSGNTIYF
. | TRBJ2-3 | TRBV5-1 | TRBD1 | TGCGCCAGCAGCCATCCAGACAGGGGGGATGATACGCAGTATTTT | CASSHPDRGDDTQYF
. | TRBJ2-3 | TRBV6-5 | . | TGTGCCAGTCTAAAGGGGGGCACAGATACGCAGTATTTT | CASLKGGTDTQYF
. | TRBJ1-6 | TRBV5-6 | TRBD1 | TGTGCCAGCAGCTTCGGGACAGGGGGGAATCCACCCCTCCACTTT | CASSFGTGGNPPLHF
. | TRBJ1-2 | TRBV19 | . | TGTGCCAGTAGTAGGGGCAGGGGCTATGGCTACACCTTC | CASSRGRGYGYTF
. | TRBJ1-2 | TRBV5-6 | . | TGTGCCAGCAGCTTGGGGCAGGCTAACTATGGCTACACCTTC | CASSLGQANYGYTF
. | TRBJ1-5 | TRBV7-9 | . | TGTGCCAGCAGCTTTTCGGAGCAGCCCCAGCATTTT | CASSFSEQPQHF
. | TRBJ1-4 | TRBV5-1 | . | TGCGCCAGCAGCTTGAACGTAGCGGGACATGATTCCGAAAAACTGTTTTTT | CASSLNVAGHDSEKLFF
few | TRBJ1-4 | TRBV28 | TRBD1 | TGTGCCAGCAGGGACTGGACAGGCCTTAATGAAAAACTGTTTTTT | CASRDWTGLNEKLFF
. | TRBJ2-7 | TRBV18 | . | TGTGCCAGCTCACCGGGCAGCTACGAGCAGTACTTC | CASSPGSYEQYF
. | TRBJ1-1 | TRBV19 | TRBD1 | TGTGCCAGTATCACGACAGGGGGCGAGGAGGAAGCTTTCTTT | CASITTGGEEEAFF